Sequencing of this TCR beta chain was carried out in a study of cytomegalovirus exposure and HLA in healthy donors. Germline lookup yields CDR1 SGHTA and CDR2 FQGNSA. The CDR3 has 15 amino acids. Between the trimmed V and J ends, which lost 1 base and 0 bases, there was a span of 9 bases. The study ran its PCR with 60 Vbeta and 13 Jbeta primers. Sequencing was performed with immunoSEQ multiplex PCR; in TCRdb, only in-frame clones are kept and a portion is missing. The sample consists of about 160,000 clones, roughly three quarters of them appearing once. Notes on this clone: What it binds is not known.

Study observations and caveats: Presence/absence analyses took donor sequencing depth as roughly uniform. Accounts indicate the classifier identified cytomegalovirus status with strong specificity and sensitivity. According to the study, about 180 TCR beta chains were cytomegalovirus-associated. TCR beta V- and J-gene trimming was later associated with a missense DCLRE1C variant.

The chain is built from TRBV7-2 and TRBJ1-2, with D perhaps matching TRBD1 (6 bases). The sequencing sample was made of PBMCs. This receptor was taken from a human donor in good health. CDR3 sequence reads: CASSLGDIPNYGYTF. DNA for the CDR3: TGTGCCAGCAGCTTAGGGGACATACCTAACTATGGCTACACCTTC.